The entry below describes one TCR beta chain. A read error may be the cause here, since a much bigger clone is one base away. This sample is part of a study of blood T cells in healthy people across ages. Study-level information: With template switching, about one barcoded beta molecule was captured per two T cells.

With a J-beta primer mix and a sample-barcoded 5' primer, a second PCR ran 7 to 11 cycles. All cDNA molecules were each tagged by a template-switch adaptor with 12 random nucleotides. TCRdb passed the 5' RACE reads through MiXCR, listing each CDR3 protein once. The sample has under 800,000 distinct CDR3 sequences, approximately 39% seen once. V was trimmed by 4 bases and J by 9 bases, leaving 16 bases between them. The CDR3 contains 14 residues. Germline-derived CDR1 and CDR2 are MNHEY and SMNVEV (reference sequence). What was sequenced was blood. The rearrangement joins TRBV27 to TRBJ2-1; possibly TRBD1 for D (5 bases). The receptor was derived from an older woman in good health. CDR3 DNA: TGTGCCAGCAGTTCAAGCGAAACAGGCTCTGAGCAGTTCTTC. It yields the protein CASSSSETGSEQFF.